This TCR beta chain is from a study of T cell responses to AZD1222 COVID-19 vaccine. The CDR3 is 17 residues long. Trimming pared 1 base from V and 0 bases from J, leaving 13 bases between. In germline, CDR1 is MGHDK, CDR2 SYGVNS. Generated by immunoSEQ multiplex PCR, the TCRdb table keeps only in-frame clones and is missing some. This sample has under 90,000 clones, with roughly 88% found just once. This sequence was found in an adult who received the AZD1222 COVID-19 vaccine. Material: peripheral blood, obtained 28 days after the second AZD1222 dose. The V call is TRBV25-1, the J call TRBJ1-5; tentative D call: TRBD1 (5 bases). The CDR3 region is CASSEFPGAASNQPQHF. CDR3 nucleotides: TGTGCCAGCAGTGAATTTCCTGGGGCAGCTAGCAATCAGCCCCAGCATTTT. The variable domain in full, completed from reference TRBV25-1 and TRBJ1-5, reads EADIYQTPRYLVIGTGKKITLECSQTMGHDKMYWYQQDPGMELHLIHYSYGVNSTEKGDLSSESTVSRIRTEHFPLTLESARPSHTSQYLCASSEFPGAASNQPQHFGDGTRLSIL.